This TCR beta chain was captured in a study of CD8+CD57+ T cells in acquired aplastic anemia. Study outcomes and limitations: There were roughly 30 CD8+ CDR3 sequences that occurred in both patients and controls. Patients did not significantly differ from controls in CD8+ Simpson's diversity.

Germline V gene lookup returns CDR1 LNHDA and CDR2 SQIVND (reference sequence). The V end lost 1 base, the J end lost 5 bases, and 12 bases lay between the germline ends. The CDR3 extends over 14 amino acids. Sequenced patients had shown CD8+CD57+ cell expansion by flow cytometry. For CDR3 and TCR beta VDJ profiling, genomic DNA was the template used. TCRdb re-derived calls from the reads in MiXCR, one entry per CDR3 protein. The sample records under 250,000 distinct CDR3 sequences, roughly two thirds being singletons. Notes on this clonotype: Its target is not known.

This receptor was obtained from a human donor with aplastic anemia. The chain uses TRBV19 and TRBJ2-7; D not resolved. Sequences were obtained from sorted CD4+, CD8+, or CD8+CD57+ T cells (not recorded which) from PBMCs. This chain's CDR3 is CASSIVHPPDEQYF. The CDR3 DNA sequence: TGTGCCAGTAGTATAGTACACCCTCCTGACGAGCAGTACTTC. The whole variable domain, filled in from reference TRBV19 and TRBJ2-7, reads DGGITQSPKYLFRKEGQNVTLSCEQNLNHDAMYWYRQDPGQGLRLIYYSQIVNDFQKGDIAEGYSVSREKKESFPLTVTSAQKNPTAFYLCASSIVHPPDEQYFGPGTRLTVT.